This T cell receptor beta chain was documented in a study of blood T cell repertoires in COVID-19. About the research overall: Sources were T cells, B-cell-depleted T cells, or PBMCs; the material itself was cDNA or gDNA.

This clone was picked up one time. Only in-frame clones appear in the TCRdb table, and some are missing; sequencing was by immunoSEQ multiplex PCR. Of about 220,000 clones in the sample, 80% to 90% were seen once. Germline CDR1 SGHDT, CDR2 YYEEEE. The V and J ends lost 2 bases and 1 base respectively, with 9 bases between them. The length of the CDR3 is 14 residues. The material sequenced was PBMCs or T cells enriched from blood (not recorded which). This chain connects TRBV5-6 to TRBJ1-1; possible D gene TRBD1, 5 bases. The source is a woman in her forties or fifties who had been exposed to COVID-19. The CDR3 DNA is TGTGCCAGCAGCTTCGGGGGTTCGAACACTGAAGCTTTCTTT. As protein: CASSFGGSNTEAFF.